The present entry profiles one T cell receptor beta chain with its context. The data derive from a study of blood T cell repertoires in COVID-19. CDR3 length: 12 residues. Germline V gene data show CDR1 as LGHNA and CDR2 as YSLEER. V was shortened by 4 bases and J by 8 bases, with 11 bases between the two germline ends. Repertoires were generated with immunoSEQ multiplex PCR, while TCRdb's copy carries only in-frame clones and drops some. The profile covers 240,000 or so clones, with around 88% appearing a single time and approximately 2% taken by the ten largest. The TCR originated in a woman in her forties or fifties who had recovered from COVID-19. This chain uses TRBV4-3 with TRBJ1-2; a possible D gene is TRBD1 (5 bases). Sequencing input: PBMCs or T cells enriched from blood (not recorded which). CDR3 region: CASSRRGGGYTF. The DNA of the CDR3 is TGCGCCAGCAGCCGCCGCGGGGGGGGCTACACCTTC.